This TCR beta chain derives from a study of beta chain features in type 1 diabetes. This clone was detected only a few times. Its antigen is not identified. Reverse transcription of all isolated RNA meant that expressed TCRB transcripts were sequenced. Some clones are missing from TCRdb's copy, which holds only in-frame ones; the method was immunoSEQ multiplex PCR. The table includes fewer than 350,000 clones, around a fifth detected once. From germline, CDR1 is MNHEY and CDR2 SMNVEV (reference sequence). V trimming: 8 bases; J trimming: 7 bases; junction bases outside the gene matches: 2. The CDR3 covers 12 residues. Findings of the study overall: Naive, central memory and regulatory TCRB repertoires appeared more similar among patients than healthy donors.

The receptor's source is a woman aged 18-29 years in good health. The V and J genes are TRBV27 and TRBJ1-5; TRBD1 matches at 10 bases. The sequencing input was naive CD4+ T cells from blood. CDR3 sequence (DNA): TGTGCCAGCGCGACAGGGGGCCAGCCCCAGCATTTT. It translates to CASATGGQPQHF.